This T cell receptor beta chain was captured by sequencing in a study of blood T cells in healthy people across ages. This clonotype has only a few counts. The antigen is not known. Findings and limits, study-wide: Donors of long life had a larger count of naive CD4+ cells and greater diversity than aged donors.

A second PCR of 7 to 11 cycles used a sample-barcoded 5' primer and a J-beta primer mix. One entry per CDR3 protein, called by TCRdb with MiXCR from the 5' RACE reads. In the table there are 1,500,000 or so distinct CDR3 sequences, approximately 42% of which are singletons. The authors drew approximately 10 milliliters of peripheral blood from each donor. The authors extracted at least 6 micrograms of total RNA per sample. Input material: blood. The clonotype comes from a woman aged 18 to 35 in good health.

As DNA, the CDR3 is TGTGCCAGCAGCTCCAGCCCGGGCGAGCAGTACTTC. It is translated as CASSSSPGEQYF. The chain joins TRBV7-9 to TRBJ2-7, with D uncertain. The CDR3 length is 12 residues. Germline CDR1 is SEHNR and CDR2 is FQNEAQ (reference sequence). The V gene lost 4 bases and the J gene lost 6 bases, with 10 bases spanning the gap. Complete variable domain (other parts from reference TRBV7-9 and TRBJ2-7): DTGVSQNPRHKITKRGQNVTFRCDPISEHNRLYWYRQTLGQGPEFLTYFQNEAQLEKSRLLSDRFSAERPKGSFSTLEIQRTEQGDSAMYLCASSSSPGEQYFGPGTRLTVT.